The 5 T cell receptor beta chains below come from one sample, sequenced in a study of T cells in Graves' hyperthyroidism and ophthalmopathy. TCR beta CDR3 sequences were amplified from RNA transcripts. The primer set for the first-round RT-PCR of the TCR CDR3 was HTBI. Using its own MiXCR run on the multiplex PCR reads, TCRdb lists one record per CDR3 protein. The sample contains about 110,000 distinct CDR3 sequences, approximately 15% of which appear only once. Sequenced input: blood. The receptors originated from a woman aged 45-65 years with Graves' hyperthyroidism.

V usage is TRBV13 and J usage is TRBJ2-7; 8 bases align to TRBD1. V was clipped by 4 bases and J by 3 bases; unmatched bases: 2. Germline values: CDR1 PRHDT, CDR2 FYEKMQ (reference sequence). This CDR3 spans 13 amino acids. CDR3 loop: CASSYGTGYEQYF. In nucleotides, the CDR3 is TGTGCCAGCAGCTACGGGACAGGCTACGAGCAGTACTTC. Full variable domain (remainder filled in from reference TRBV13 and TRBJ2-7): AAGVIQSPRHLIKEKRETATLKCYPIPRHDTVYWYQQGPGQDPQFLISFYEKMQSDKGSIPDRFSAQQFSDYHSELNMSSLELGDSALYFCASSYGTGYEQYFGPGTRLTVT.

This clonotype was observed at least ten times. The chain uses TRBV15 and TRBJ1-4, with 7 bases that match TRBD1. Germline assignment: CDR1 LNHNV and CDR2 YYDKDF (reference sequence). The CDR3 is 15 amino acids. The J segment lost 0 bases and the V segment lost 9 bases, leaving 7 bases of the junction unmatched. Here the CDR3 DNA reads TGTGCCACACTCCGGACAGGTTCAACTAATGAAAAACTGTTTTTT. It encodes CATLRTGSTNEKLFF.

This clonotype was observed many times. V gene TRBV11-2 combines with J gene TRBJ2-5, with 11 bases fitting TRBD2. The CDR3 consists of 15 residues. The germline gives CDR1 SGHAT, CDR2 FQNNGV. The V segment lost 5 bases and the J segment 5 bases; nucleotides outside the gene matches: 7. The CDR3 sequence is CASSRTSGRGETQYF. In DNA, the CDR3 is TGTGCCAGCAGCCGAACTAGCGGGAGAGGCGAGACCCAGTACTTC.

This clonotype was seen a few times. This rearrangement joins TRBV20-1 to TRBJ2-5, with TRBD2 matching over 7 bases. CDR1 and CDR2 (germline): DFQATT, SNEGSKA (reference sequence). The CDR3 totals 12 residues. J gave up 1 base and V 7 bases, and 3 bases lay outside the gene matches. The CDR3 DNA reads TGCAGTGTCGCGGGAGCCCAAGAGACCCAGTACTTC. Its translation is CSVAGAQETQYF.

There are many counts of this clonotype. This chain joins TRBV4-2 and TRBJ2-5; 9 positions agree with TRBD1. Unmatched junction bases numbered 5, after V lost 1 base and J lost 5 bases. Germline loops: CDR1 LGHNA, CDR2 YNFKEQ. The CDR3 is made up of 15 amino acids. CDR3 in amino acids: CASSQGGQGEETQYF. CDR3 DNA: TGTGCCAGCAGCCAAGGGGGACAGGGAGAGGAGACCCAGTACTTC.